The 30 T cell receptor beta chains given below trace back to one sample, sequenced in a study of blood T cell repertoires in COVID-19. Using immunoSEQ multiplex PCR, the repertoire was profiled, and TCRdb retains in-frame clones only, with some absent. The table has roughly 330,000 clones, 87% seen once. Sequencing was performed on peripheral blood. All receptors derive from a man aged 30 to 39 with COVID-19, enrolled during active disease.

A single count supports this clone. The J gene is TRBJ2-5, the V gene TRBV12-3 or TRBV12-4; possibly TRBD2 for D (5 bases). Between the trimmed V and J ends, which lost 5 bases and 0 bases, there was a span of 7 bases. This CDR3 is 13 amino acids long. CDR3: CASSGGYQETQYF. The CDR3 DNA sequence: TGTGCCAGCAGTGGCGGGTACCAAGAGACCCAGTACTTC.

The V gene is TRBV24-1, the J gene TRBJ2-7, with 7 bases that match TRBD1. Germline CDR1 and CDR2: KGHDR and SFDVKD. CDR3 size: 12 residues. With V trimmed by 5 bases and J by 3 bases, 0 bases remained unmatched. CDR3: CATSAGGYEQYF. CDR3 nucleotide sequence: TGTGCCACCAGTGCAGGGGGCTACGAGCAGTACTTC.

This chain uses TRBV5-5 with TRBJ2-1; 9 nucleotides align to TRBD1. V lost 0 bases and J lost 7; bases outside the gene matches: 14. Germline CDR1 reads SGHKS; CDR2 reads YYEKEE (reference sequence). The CDR3 totals 18 residues. The CDR3 DNA follows: TGTGCCAGCAGCTTGGCCCTTCTCCTAGGACAGGGGCGAAATGAGCAGTTCTTC. Encoded protein: CASSLALLLGQGRNEQFF.

The rearrangement uses TRBV7-3 and TRBJ2-5; 8 nucleotides agree with TRBD2. The CDR3 has 15 amino acids. The trim removed 5 bases at V and 5 bases at J, leaving 10 bases unmatched. CDR1 and CDR2 (germline): SGHTA, FQGTGA. The CDR3, as DNA: TGTGCCAGCAGCCCCACCGGGACTAGAGGGGAGACCCAGTACTTC. It codes for CASSPTGTRGETQYF.

The V call is TRBV12-5, the J call TRBJ2-3; unclear D gene. The CDR3 is 15 residues long. V gave up 2 bases and J gave up 2 bases, with 11 bases separating them. Germline CDR1 and CDR2: LGHNT and FRNRAP. The CDR3 bases are TGTGCTAGTGGTTTGATTGAGTCGTCCACAGATACGCAGTATTTT. Residues: CASGLIESSTDTQYF. The whole variable domain, filled in from reference TRBV12-5 and TRBJ2-3, reads DARVTQTPRHKVTEMGQEVTMRCQPILGHNTVFWYRQTMMQGLELLAYFRNRAPLDDSGMPKDRFSAEMPDATLATLKIQPSEPRDSAVYFCASGLIESSTDTQYFGPGTRLTVL.

The chain combines TRBV29-1 with TRBJ2-3, with TRBD2 matching 9 bases. Trimming at V came to 5 bases and at J to 3 bases, leaving 12 bases not matched to a gene. The CDR3 totals 16 residues. Germline CDR1 SQVTM, CDR2 ANQGSEA. CDR3 sequence reads: CSVIAGDLRNTDTQYF. CDR3 DNA: TGCAGCGTTATAGCGGGGGACCTTAGGAATACAGATACGCAGTATTTT.

V usage is TRBV11-3 and J usage is TRBJ1-1; possibly TRBD1 for D (6 bases). Trimming took off 3 bases at V and 1 base at J, with 9 bases between the two ends. The CDR3 has 14 amino acids. CDR1 and CDR2 from the germline V gene are SGHNT and YENEEA. The CDR3 DNA reads TGTGCCAGCAGCTTTGAGGGACAGAACACTGAAGCTTTCTTT. It codes for CASSFEGQNTEAFF.

The gene calls are TRBV24-1 and TRBJ2-3; tentative D call: TRBD2 (5 bases). The CDR3 runs 15 residues. The V end lost 4 bases, the J end lost 1 base, and 11 bases lay between the germline ends. CDR1 is KGHDR and CDR2 is SFDVKD in the germline V gene. CDR3 in amino acids: CATSDPNSGTDTQYF. The CDR3 region has the DNA TGTGCCACCAGTGACCCGAATAGCGGCACAGATACGCAGTATTTT.

The rearrangement uses TRBV3-1 (or the pseudogene TRBV3-2) and TRBJ2-5; D gene uncertain. The CDR3 loop spans 19 amino acids. Germline assignment: CDR1 LGHDT and CDR2 YNNKEL (reference sequence). Trimming removed 0 bases from V and 3 bases from J, with 23 bases in between. CDR3 in amino acids: CASSQDPVLDRVQEETQYF. DNA of the CDR3: TGTGCCAGCAGCCAAGACCCAGTACTTGACCGGGTCCAAGAAGAGACCCAGTACTTC.

The V and J genes are TRBV24-1 and TRBJ2-7; TRBD1 agrees at 7 bases. This CDR3 has 13 amino acids. V lost 4 bases to trimming and J lost 4 bases; unmatched junction nucleotides: 3. Germline CDR1 and CDR2: KGHDR and SFDVKD. CDR3 amino acids: CATSDPTGYEQYF. The CDR3 DNA is TGTGCCACCAGTGACCCGACAGGGTACGAGCAGTACTTC.

J is TRBJ2-2 and V is TRBV6-2 or TRBV6-3, with TRBD2 matching over 10 bases. Germline V gene lookup returns CDR1 MNHEY and CDR2 SVGEGT. This CDR3 spans 15 amino acids. Trimming at V came to 5 bases and at J to 7 bases, leaving 7 bases not matched to a gene. CDR3 sequence: CASSQRGGRNGELFF. The DNA for the CDR3 is TGTGCCAGCAGTCAGCGGGGGGGAAGAAACGGGGAGCTGTTTTTT.

J is TRBJ2-5 and V is TRBV5-5, with D maybe TRBD1 (6 bases). Germline loops: CDR1 SGHKS, CDR2 YYEKEE (reference sequence). This CDR3 region has 14 residues. Trimming shortened V by 2 bases and J by 5 bases, and 13 bases separated the two germline ends. CDR3 sequence: CASSLQGIRETQYF. The CDR3 nucleotides are TGTGCCAGCAGCTTACAGGGTATCCGTGAGACCCAGTACTTC.

This sequence joins TRBV6-5 and TRBJ1-5, with D possibly being TRBD1 (5 bases). This CDR3 has 15 residues. Germline V gives CDR1 MNHEY, CDR2 SVGAGI. V lost 6 bases to trimming and J lost 3 bases, with 15 bases between them. CDR3: CASSPYAGSNQPQHF. The CDR3 region has the DNA TGTGCCAGCAGCCCCTACGCAGGGTCCAATCAGCCCCAGCATTTT.

The chain couples TRBV27 to TRBJ2-7; a weak D match, TRBD1 (5 bases). CDR3 size: 14 residues. The ends were cut back, 0 bases at V and 2 bases at J, with 8 bases in the middle. Germline values: CDR1 MNHEY, CDR2 SMNVEV (reference sequence). CDR3 protein: CASSLSAGTYEQYF. The CDR3 DNA is TGTGCCAGCAGTTTATCGGCAGGGACCTACGAGCAGTACTTC.

Written as DNA, the CDR3 is TGTGCCAGCAGTCGCACTGACAGTACACTCTCCTACGAGCAGTACTTC. Amino acids: CASSRTDSTLSYEQYF. The chain uses TRBV6-2 or TRBV6-3 and TRBJ2-7; D might be TRBD1 (5 bases). Germline assignment: CDR1 MNHEY and CDR2 SVGEGT. Trimming cost V 5 bases and J 0 bases, with 17 bases left between them. This CDR3 has 16 residues.

This chain links TRBV6-5 with TRBJ2-7; 7 bases map to TRBD1. The CDR3 extends over 14 amino acids. The V gene's germline CDR1 is MNHEY and CDR2 SVGAGI. V shed 6 bases, J shed 2 bases, and the junction held 7 bases outside the gene matches. The CDR3 region is CASSRTGQTYEQYF. The CDR3 DNA reads TGTGCCAGCAGCCGGACGGGACAGACCTACGAGCAGTACTTC.

The V gene is TRBV7-3, the J gene TRBJ2-6; D may be TRBD2 (5 bases). V was pared by 5 bases and J by 0 bases, with 8 bases between. The CDR3 loop spans 15 amino acids. Germline values: CDR1 SGHTA, CDR2 FQGTGA. The CDR3 region is CASSNGLSGANVLTF. CDR3 nucleotide sequence: TGTGCCAGCAGCAATGGACTCTCTGGGGCCAACGTCCTGACTTTC.

The genes are TRBV27 and TRBJ1-1; 7 bases are a match to TRBD1. V dropped 1 base and J dropped 5; count of bases not matched to a gene: 19. Germline V gives CDR1 MNHEY, CDR2 SMNVEV (reference sequence). The CDR3 is 19 residues long. The CDR3 DNA follows: TGTGCCAGCAGTTTATTGTTGCACTCCCGGGACAGTGGTGGTACTGAAGCTTTCTTT. Protein sequence: CASSLLLHSRDSGGTEAFF.

The V gene is TRBV19, the J gene TRBJ2-2; D is ambiguous. V dropped 9 bases and J dropped 2 bases, with 7 bases sitting between them. This CDR3 comprises 12 residues. The germline CDR1 and CDR2 sequences are LNHDA and SQIVND (reference sequence). DNA for the CDR3: TGTGCCAGCCTTCTAAACACCGGGGAGCTGTTTTTT. This gives the protein CASLLNTGELFF. Using reference TRBV19 and TRBJ2-2 for the parts outside the CDR3, the full variable domain is DGGITQSPKYLFRKEGQNVTLSCEQNLNHDAMYWYRQDPGQGLRLIYYSQIVNDFQKGDIAEGYSVSREKKESFPLTVTSAQKNPTAFYLCASLLNTGELFFGEGSRLTVL.

The gene calls are TRBV3-1 (or the pseudogene TRBV3-2) and TRBJ1-4, with D tentatively TRBD1 (6 bases). CDR3 length: 17 amino acids. The germline V gene has CDR1 LGHDT and CDR2 YNNKEL (reference sequence). The V gene lost 3 bases and the J gene lost 0 bases, with 14 bases spanning the gap. CDR3 nucleotides: TGTGCCAGCAGCCAGACTATAACAGGGACAACTAATGAAAAACTGTTTTTT. It is translated as CASSQTITGTTNEKLFF.

This chain links TRBV25-1 with TRBJ2-7; TRBD1 agrees at 8 bases. V was pared by 5 bases and J by 4 bases, with 10 bases of the junction left unmatched. In germline, CDR1 is MGHDK, CDR2 SYGVNS. The CDR3 is 15 residues long. This CDR3 is CASSPGNRGIYEQYF. The CDR3 region has the DNA TGTGCCAGCAGTCCGGGGAACAGGGGGATATACGAGCAGTACTTC.

The chain is built from TRBV6-2 or TRBV6-3 and TRBJ2-1; 13 positions match TRBD2. J was trimmed by 6 bases and V by 0 bases; bases with no gene match: 14. The V gene's germline CDR1 is MNHEY and CDR2 SVGEGT. This CDR3 contains 20 residues. The CDR3 bases are TGTGCCAGCAGTTACTCGCCATGGACTAGCGGGAGTGGGATTACCAATGAGCAGTTCTTC. This codes for CASSYSPWTSGSGITNEQFF.

CDR3 in DNA: TGCAGCGTTGGACAGGGGAAAGGCGAGCAGTACTTC. Its translation is CSVGQGKGEQYF. The chain employs TRBV29-1 and TRBJ2-7; the match to TRBD1 covers 8 bases. This CDR3 region has 12 residues. In germline, CDR1 is SQVTM, CDR2 ANQGSEA. J was trimmed by 6 bases and V by 4 bases; bases with no gene match: 5.

This rearrangement joins TRBV6-1 to TRBJ2-5; D is perhaps TRBD2 (5 bases). The V gene's germline CDR1 is MNHNS and CDR2 SASEGT. This CDR3 has 14 residues. V was clipped by 4 bases and J by 5 bases, with 14 bases between them. The CDR3 region is CASSGAASSETQYF. In nucleotides, the CDR3 is TGTGCCAGCAGTGGGGCGGCTAGCTCCGAGACCCAGTACTTC.

The V gene is TRBV5-1, the J gene TRBJ2-5; TRBD2 agrees at 10 bases. The CDR3 sequence is 14 residues long. After removal of 4 bases from V and 5 bases from J, the junction contained 5 bases not matched to a gene. Germline V gene sequence: CDR1 SGHRS, CDR2 YFSETQ. CDR3 coding DNA: TGCGCCAGCAGCCTCGGGACTAGCGAGGAGACCCAGTACTTC. It encodes CASSLGTSEETQYF.

The J gene is TRBJ2-2, the V gene TRBV7-2; 8 bases align to TRBD1. V shed 4 bases, J shed 7 bases, and the junction held 11 bases outside the gene matches. Looked up from germline, CDR1 is SGHTA and CDR2 is FQGNSA. This CDR3 spans 16 amino acids. The CDR3 DNA is TGTGCCAGCAGCTCCGGACAGGGAAGAGGAGGCGGGGAGCTGTTTTTT. It specifies CASSSGQGRGGGELFF.

V and J are TRBV28 and TRBJ2-7, with no clear D. Trimming pared 11 bases from V and 6 bases from J, leaving 14 bases between. Per the germline V gene, CDR1 is MDHEN and CDR2 is SYDVKM. The CDR3 extends over 11 amino acids. The CDR3 is CAAVGRFEQYF. For the CDR3, the DNA is TGTGCCGCGGTGGGTAGGTTCGAGCAGTACTTC.

The rearrangement joins TRBV19 to TRBJ1-1; TRBD1 is a possible D gene (5 bases). The CDR3 is 15 amino acids. V was shortened by 5 bases and J by 7 bases, with 20 bases between the two germline ends. CDR1 LNHDA and CDR2 SQIVND come from the germline V gene (reference sequence). As DNA, the CDR3 is TGTGCCAGTAGTCCTTCCGGGACTCCCTGGGGTGAAGCTTTCTTT. It specifies CASSPSGTPWGEAFF.

The chain joins TRBV7-3 to TRBJ2-1, with TRBD2 matching over 9 bases. The CDR3 covers 17 residues. CDR1 SGHTA and CDR2 FQGTGA come from the germline V gene. V was pared by 5 bases and J by 6 bases, with 14 bases of the junction left unmatched. The CDR3 region is CASSKRGGRAFANEQFF. The CDR3 DNA reads TGTGCCAGCAGCAAACGGGGCGGGAGGGCCTTTGCCAATGAGCAGTTCTTC.

The rearrangement uses TRBV4-3 and TRBJ2-1; D is perhaps TRBD2 (5 bases). The germline gives CDR1 LGHNA, CDR2 YSLEER. V was pared by 1 base and J by 2 bases, with 15 bases between. This CDR3 comprises 17 residues. The CDR3 sequence: CASSQGRVLGTYNEQFF. In nucleotides, the CDR3 is TGCGCCAGCAGCCAAGGGCGGGTGTTAGGAACCTACAATGAGCAGTTCTTC.